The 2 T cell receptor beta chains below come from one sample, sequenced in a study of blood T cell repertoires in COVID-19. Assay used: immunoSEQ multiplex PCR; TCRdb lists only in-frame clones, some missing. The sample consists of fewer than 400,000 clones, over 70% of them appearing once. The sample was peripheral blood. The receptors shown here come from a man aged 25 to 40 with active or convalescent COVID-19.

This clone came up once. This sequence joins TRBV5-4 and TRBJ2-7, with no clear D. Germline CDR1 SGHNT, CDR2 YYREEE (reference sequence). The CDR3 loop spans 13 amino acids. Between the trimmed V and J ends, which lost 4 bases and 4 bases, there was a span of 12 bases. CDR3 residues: CASSTTPFYEQYF. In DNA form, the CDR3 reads TGTGCCAGCAGCACTACACCTTTTTACGAGCAGTACTTC.

In DNA, the CDR3 is TGTGCCAGTACCGTTGGGGGGACCTACGAGCAGTACTTC. Amino acids: CASTVGGTYEQYF. This sequence joins TRBV11-3 and TRBJ2-7, with a possible D match to TRBD2 (6 bases). The CDR3 covers 13 residues. With 9 bases removed from V and 2 bases from J, the gap between germline ends came to 14 bases. Looked up from germline, CDR1 is SGHNT and CDR2 is YENEEA.